This T cell receptor beta chain was sequenced during a study of blood T cell repertoires in COVID-19. The germline V gene encodes CDR1 MNHEY and CDR2 SVGAGI. Trimming removed 5 bases at V and 0 bases at J, with 7 bases between. CDR3 length: 13 residues. The repertoire was sequenced with immunoSEQ multiplex PCR; TCRdb's copy has only in-frame clones and lacks some. The sample has around 280,000 clones, around 87% seen once; the top ten hold 1.7%. Sequenced input: PBMCs or T cells enriched from blood (not recorded which). This receptor was taken from a woman younger than 35 with acute COVID-19. The chain employs TRBV6-5 and TRBJ1-1; D is undetermined. CDR3 DNA sequence: TGTGCCAGCAGTCCCACAGTGAACACTGAAGCTTTCTTT. It is translated as CASSPTVNTEAFF.